These 3 T cell receptor beta chains came from one sample sequenced in a study of T cells after yellow fever vaccination. TCRdb re-called the 5' RACE reads with MiXCR, one entry per CDR3 protein. The repertoire holds fewer than 650,000 distinct CDR3 sequences, with 20% to 25% as singletons. The sample consisted of PBMCs, taken 21 days after the first yellow fever vaccination. These receptors were obtained from a man aged 18 to 29 who received the YFV17D yellow fever vaccine.

The rearrangement links TRBV21-1 to TRBJ2-1; the table's D gene call, TRBD2, was not cross checked with the DNA. TRBV21-1 is a pseudogene. This CDR3 region has 15 residues. The DNA for the CDR3 is TGTGCCAGCAGCAAGGGCAAGCGGGGGGTCAGTGAGCAGTTCTTC. The encoded protein is CASSKGKRGVSEQFF.

This clonotype occurred a few times. This rearrangement joins TRBV9 to TRBJ2-6; a weak D match, TRBD1 (5 bases). This CDR3 spans 15 amino acids. The V end lost 0 bases, the J end lost 2 bases, and 6 bases lay between the germline ends. Germline-derived CDR1 and CDR2 are SGDLS and YYNGEE. The CDR3 here is CASSVGQTGANVLTF. The CDR3 nucleotides are TGTGCCAGCAGCGTAGGACAGACTGGGGCCAACGTCCTGACTTTC. Supplemented by reference TRBV9 and TRBJ2-6, the full variable domain reads DSGVTQTPKHLITATGQRVTLRCSPRSGDLSVYWYQQSLDQGLQFLIQYYNGEERAKGNILERFSAQQFPDLHSELNLSSLELGDSALYFCASSVGQTGANVLTFGAGSRLTVL.

Many counts were recorded for this clonotype. The V and J genes are TRBV29-1 and TRBJ2-2; 8 bases line up with TRBD1. Germline loops: CDR1 SQVTM, CDR2 ANQGSEA. Unmatched junction bases numbered 4, after V lost 5 bases and J lost 2 bases. The CDR3 sequence is 14 residues long. The CDR3 is CSVRDRLNTGELFF. CDR3 in DNA: TGCAGCGTTCGGGACAGGCTTAACACCGGGGAGCTGTTTTTT.